Each of the 5 T cell receptor beta chains below was sequenced from the same sample in a study of T-cell reconstitution after alpha-beta-depleted transplantation in children. TCRbeta library construction was performed incorporating unique molecular identifiers. TCRdb itself ran the PCR reads through MiXCR, one entry per CDR3 protein. This table has around 960,000 distinct CDR3 sequences, around 30% appearing once. The sample consisted of PBMCs, mostly from graft donor cells, taken 360 days after TCRalphabeta/CD19-depleted stem cell transplant. These receptors all stem from a boy under three years old who had a stem cell transplant for SCID, so the T cells may come from the graft donor.

The chain couples TRBV28 to TRBJ2-1; no definite D call. CDR1 MDHEN and CDR2 SYDVKM come from the germline V gene. The CDR3 totals 17 residues. V was pared by 3 bases and J by 4 bases, with 19 bases between. The CDR3 sequence: CASSFLRRRSSYNEQFF. As DNA, the CDR3 is TGTGCCAGCAGTTTTTTACGGAGAAGATCTAGTTACAATGAGCAGTTCTTC.

The chain has TRBV11-2 and TRBJ2-1; D not certain. The CDR3 sequence is 13 residues long. Germline loops: CDR1 SGHAT, CDR2 FQNNGV. V lost 3 bases, J lost 7 bases, and 10 bases lay in between. DNA of the CDR3: TGTGCCAGCAGCTTGCCTCCTCGAAATGAGCAGTTCTTC. Encoded protein: CASSLPPRNEQFF.

This chain uses TRBV20-1 with TRBJ2-5, with D possibly called TRBD1 or TRBD2 (5 bases each). This CDR3 has 13 residues. Trimming removed 2 bases at V and 9 bases at J, with 16 bases between. Germline CDR1 DFQATT, CDR2 SNEGSKA (reference sequence). The CDR3 is CSARTGVLGAQYF. The CDR3 DNA reads TGCAGTGCTAGAACCGGTGTTTTGGGGGCCCAGTACTTC.

This clonotype was seen a few times. The gene calls are TRBV6-5 and TRBJ1-6, with D possibly being TRBD1 (6 bases). Trimming removed 0 bases from V and 13 bases from J, with 19 bases in between. Germline lookup yields CDR1 MNHEY and CDR2 SVGAGI. The CDR3 sequence is 16 residues long. The CDR3 is CASSYSGGQGKNPLHF. DNA for the CDR3: TGTGCCAGCAGTTACTCAGGGGGGCAGGGGAAAAATCCCCTCCACTTT.

The chain joins TRBV20-1 to TRBJ2-7; D might be TRBD1 (5 bases). From germline, CDR1 is DFQATT and CDR2 SNEGSKA (reference sequence). The CDR3 runs 11 residues. The V end lost 6 bases, the J end lost 5 bases, and 11 bases lay between the germline ends. CDR3 nucleotide sequence: TGCAGTGCCGACAGAGGCCACGAGCAGTACTTC. This gives the protein CSADRGHEQYF.